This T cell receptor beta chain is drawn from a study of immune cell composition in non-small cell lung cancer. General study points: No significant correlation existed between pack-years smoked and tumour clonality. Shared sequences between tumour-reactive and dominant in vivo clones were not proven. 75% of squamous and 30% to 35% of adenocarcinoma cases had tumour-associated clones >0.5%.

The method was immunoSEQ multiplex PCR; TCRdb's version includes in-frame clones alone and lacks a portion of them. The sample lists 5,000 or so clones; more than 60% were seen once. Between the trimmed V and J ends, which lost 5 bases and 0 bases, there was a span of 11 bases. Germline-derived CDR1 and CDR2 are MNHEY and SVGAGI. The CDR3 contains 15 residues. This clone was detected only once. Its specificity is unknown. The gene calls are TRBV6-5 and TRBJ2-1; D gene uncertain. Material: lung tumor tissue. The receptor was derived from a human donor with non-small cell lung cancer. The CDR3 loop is CASSPSLSSYNEQFF. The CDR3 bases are TGTGCCAGCAGTCCCTCACTTAGCTCCTACAATGAGCAGTTCTTC.